One TCR beta chain is described in this entry. It was with 60 Vbeta and 13 Jbeta primers that the PCR ran. TCRdb's table, derived via immunoSEQ multiplex PCR, lists solely in-frame clones and lacks some. The data hold 200,000 to 300,000 clones, with just under 85% observed a single time. The source of the sample is a study of cytomegalovirus exposure and HLA in healthy donors. The ends were cut back, 0 bases at V and 9 bases at J, with 15 bases in the middle. Per the germline V gene, CDR1 is SGHAT and CDR2 is FQNNGV. The CDR3 is 14 residues long. The TCR sequence derives from a woman aged 35 to 49 in good health and CMV-seropositive. The chain has TRBV11-2 and TRBJ2-7; maybe TRBD2 (6 bases). What was sequenced was PBMCs. The CDR3 here is CASSLDRGTLVQYF. CDR3 sequence (DNA): TGTGCCAGCAGCTTAGATCGGGGGACTTTGGTGCAGTACTTC.